The 13 T cell receptor beta chains below were found in one sample sequenced in a study of blood T cell repertoires in COVID-19. Assay used: immunoSEQ multiplex PCR; TCRdb lists only in-frame clones, some missing. Of about 440,000 clones in the sample, 75% to 90% were seen once. The sequencing sample was made of peripheral blood. These TCRs come from a woman aged 25-40 years with acute or convalescent COVID-19.

V usage is TRBV9 and J usage is TRBJ2-1; 8 bases agree with TRBD1. Trimming cost V 3 bases and J 8 bases; bases outside gene matches: 13. Germline values: CDR1 SGDLS, CDR2 YYNGEE. The CDR3 has 16 amino acids. The CDR3 loop reads CASSAILGQGIDEQFF. CDR3 nucleotides: TGTGCCAGCAGCGCTATTCTCGGACAGGGTATTGATGAGCAGTTCTTC. The whole variable domain, remainder taken from reference TRBV9 and TRBJ2-1, is DSGVTQTPKHLITATGQRVTLRCSPRSGDLSVYWYQQSLDQGLQFLIQYYNGEERAKGNILERFSAQQFPDLHSELNLSSLELGDSALYFCASSAILGQGIDEQFFGPGTRLTVL.

This sequence joins TRBV27 and TRBJ2-5, with TRBD1 as a possible D gene (5 bases). The CDR3 has 13 amino acids. With 3 bases removed from V and 7 bases from J, the gap between germline ends came to 12 bases. Germline V lookup: CDR1 MNHEY, CDR2 SMNVEV (reference sequence). DNA of the CDR3: TGTGCCAGCAGTTTTGGCAGGGATGGGACCCAGTACTTC. Amino acids: CASSFGRDGTQYF.

The V and J genes are TRBV29-1 and TRBJ1-5, with 7 bases fitting TRBD1. The CDR3 has 14 residues. Germline V gene lookup returns CDR1 SQVTM and CDR2 ANQGSEA. Trimming cost V 4 bases and J 7 bases; bases outside gene matches: 10. Written as DNA, the CDR3 is TGCAGCGTTGGACAGGGCTCTCCCGGGCAGCCCCAGCATTTT. Translation gives CSVGQGSPGQPQHF.

CDR3 in DNA: TGTGCCAGCAGCAGAGTAAGCAATGAGCAGTTCTTC. This sequence encodes CASSRVSNEQFF. The chain uses TRBV11-3 and TRBJ2-1; D unresolved. This CDR3 has 12 residues. The V gene's germline CDR1 is SGHNT and CDR2 YENEEA. Trimming left V 5 bases short and J 6 bases short, with 8 bases between.

The CDR3 DNA sequence: TGCGCCAGCAGCGGAACAGGGTTTTGGGATACGCAGTATTTT. It translates to CASSGTGFWDTQYF. The chain carries TRBV5-1 and TRBJ2-3, with D possibly matching TRBD1 (6 bases). The CDR3 consists of 14 residues. Looked up from germline, CDR1 is SGHRS and CDR2 is YFSETQ. The V gene lost 4 bases and the J gene lost 6 bases, with 15 bases spanning the gap. Variable domain in full (rest from reference TRBV5-1 and TRBJ2-3): KAGVTQTPRYLIKTRGQQVTLSCSPISGHRSVSWYQQTPGQGLQFLFEYFSETQRNKGNFPGRFSGRQFSNSRSEMNVSTLELGDSALYLCASSGTGFWDTQYFGPGTRLTVL.

The CDR3 region is CASSLRTGGQGEQFF. The CDR3 DNA is TGTGCCAGCAGTTTACGGACAGGGGGGCAAGGGGAGCAGTTCTTC. The chain is built from TRBV27 and TRBJ2-1, with TRBD1 identical over 10 bases. The germline V gene encodes CDR1 MNHEY and CDR2 SMNVEV (reference sequence). With 2 bases clipped from V and 10 bases from J, the junction kept 8 bases outside the gene matches. This CDR3 spans 15 amino acids.

The CDR3 DNA is TGTGCCAGCAGCTTAGAAGGGACTAGCACCTACAATGAGCAGTTCTTC. This codes for CASSLEGTSTYNEQFF. The chain employs TRBV11-2 and TRBJ2-1, with 9 bases lining up with TRBD2. Germline CDR1 is SGHAT and CDR2 is FQNNGV. Trimming cost V 0 bases and J 2 bases; bases outside gene matches: 2. The CDR3 loop spans 16 amino acids.

The rearrangement joins TRBV19 to TRBJ1-6, with 8 nucleotides matching TRBD1. V lost 4 bases to trimming and J lost 1 base; unmatched junction nucleotides: 9. There are 18 residues in the CDR3. CDR1 and CDR2 (germline): LNHDA, SQIVND (reference sequence). The CDR3 protein is CASSRGTGFGSYNSPLHF. The CDR3 DNA reads as TGTGCCAGTAGTAGAGGGACAGGCTTCGGGTCCTATAATTCACCCCTCCACTTT. The full variable domain, in which reference TRBV19 and TRBJ1-6 provide the parts outside the CDR3, is DGGITQSPKYLFRKEGQNVTLSCEQNLNHDAMYWYRQDPGQGLRLIYYSQIVNDFQKGDIAEGYSVSREKKESFPLTVTSAQKNPTAFYLCASSRGTGFGSYNSPLHFGNGTRLTVT.

The V call is TRBV7-9, the J call TRBJ1-1; D gene uncertain. The CDR3 consists of 13 residues. The V end lost 6 bases, the J end lost 1 base, and 9 bases lay between the germline ends. From germline, CDR1 is SEHNR and CDR2 FQNEAQ (reference sequence). The CDR3 here is CASSTESNTEAFF. The CDR3 DNA sequence: TGTGCCAGCAGTACAGAATCGAACACTGAAGCTTTCTTT.

The chain joins TRBV24-1 to TRBJ1-1; D unclear. Trimming left V 7 bases short and J 1 base short, with 6 bases between. The germline V gene encodes CDR1 KGHDR and CDR2 SFDVKD. The CDR3 sequence is 12 residues long. The CDR3 region has the DNA TGTGCCACCAGCACTTCGAACACTGAAGCTTTCTTT. Translating gives CATSTSNTEAFF.

The sample holds a few counts of this clone. The chain links TRBV19 to TRBJ1-5; TRBD1 agrees at 8 bases. Germline values: CDR1 LNHDA, CDR2 SQIVND (reference sequence). CDR3 length: 15 residues. With 6 bases clipped from V and 3 bases from J, the junction kept 7 bases outside the gene matches. The CDR3 loop reads CASRRDRNANQPQHF. The CDR3 DNA follows: TGTGCCAGTAGGCGGGACAGGAATGCCAATCAGCCCCAGCATTTT.

The chain links TRBV6-5 to TRBJ1-2, with D hard to call. The CDR3 runs 14 residues. CDR1 is MNHEY, CDR2 SVGAGI, per germline. V dropped 7 bases and J dropped 4 bases, with 16 bases sitting between them. The chain's CDR3 is CASTTDGLGYGYTF. Written as DNA, the CDR3 is TGTGCCAGCACCACGGACGGACTTGGCTATGGCTACACCTTC.

The V gene is TRBV5-1, the J gene TRBJ2-3; 11 bases are a match to TRBD2. Germline CDR1 and CDR2: SGHRS and YFSETQ. With V trimmed by 5 bases and J by 1 base, 12 bases remained unmatched. The CDR3 is 18 amino acids. The CDR3 bases are TGCGCCAGCAGTCGGGGACTAGCGGTCCACGCGGGCACAGATACGCAGTATTTT. Translation gives CASSRGLAVHAGTDTQYF.